This T cell receptor (beta chain) was sequenced in a study of cytotoxic CD8 clonotypes in ibrutinib-treated CLL. Study-wide context: Mean yields were around 240,000 productive templates and about 94,000 productive rearrangements per sample.

Profiling relied on immunoSEQ multiplex PCR, and the TCRdb table lists in-frame clones only, not all of them. The repertoire holds approximately 97,000 clones, with 60% to 80% as singletons. The CDR3 consists of 14 residues. V lost 1 base to trimming and J lost 1 base, with 10 bases between them. Germline CDR1 is SQVTM and CDR2 is ANQGSEA. This clone was seen at least ten times. No antigen is known for it. Notes on the study in general: Ibrutinib response saw clonality rise, and progression saw it return toward baseline. Higher circulating CD8+ T-cell counts strongly accompanied higher baseline clonality, above age-matched healthy donors. Public clonotypes were seen rarely and were contracted or stable on treatment.

The chain has TRBV29-1 and TRBJ1-1; no definite D call. The TCR sequence derives from a human donor with chronic lymphocytic leukemia. Sequenced here: PBMCs, sampled after 24 months of ibrutinib treatment. The CDR3 region is CSVEGHPGNTEAFF. DNA for the CDR3: TGCAGCGTTGAAGGCCACCCTGGGAACACTGAAGCTTTCTTT.